The next 6 T cell receptor beta chains were all read from a single sample in a study of CD8 T cells in ankylosing spondylitis. Overall study results and limits: Ankylosing spondylitis blood seemed to carry a telltale TCR beta motif made of several highly homologous variants.

TCRdb called the 5' RACE reads again in MiXCR, with one record for every CDR3 protein. The top ten hold more than 0.5% of the sample, which has 700,000 to 850,000 distinct CDR3 sequences, approximately 12% seen once. The antigens of these receptors remain unknown. Sequencing was performed on blood, either unsorted or a sorted T cell fraction (not recorded which). These receptors all stem from a male donor with ankylosing spondylitis.

The chain joins TRBV9 to TRBJ2-3; no clear D. Germline V CDR1 and CDR2: SGDLS, YYNGEE. Trimming took 0 bases from V and 4 from J, leaving 9 bases between them. The length of the CDR3 is 14 residues. The CDR3: CASSVAGSADTQYF. In DNA, the CDR3 is TGTGCCAGCAGCGTAGCGGGTTCTGCAGATACGCAGTATTTT.

In its sample, this clonotype was seen a few times. This chain uses TRBV27 with TRBJ1-2; D may be TRBD1 (5 bases). V lost 2 bases and J lost 2, with 12 bases in between. The CDR3 has 15 amino acids. Germline loops: CDR1 MNHEY, CDR2 SMNVEV (reference sequence). The CDR3 region is CASSLDSGLNYGYTF. The CDR3 coding sequence is TGTGCCAGCAGTTTAGACTCAGGGTTGAACTATGGCTACACCTTC.

This clonotype was seen repeatedly, ten times or more. The V gene is TRBV12-3 or TRBV12-4, the J gene TRBJ2-1; D is perhaps TRBD2 (5 bases). The V gene lost 6 bases and the J gene lost 6 bases, with 12 bases spanning the gap. The CDR3 totals 13 residues. The CDR3: CASRHPRGNEQFF. The CDR3 bases are TGTGCCAGCAGACATCCCCGGGGCAATGAGCAGTTCTTC.

This clonotype was observed at least ten times. The CDR3 bases are TGTGCCAGCAGCTTAAGTGGAAGCTATGGCTACACCTTC. Translated: CASSLSGSYGYTF. This chain connects TRBV7-2 to TRBJ1-2, with D unclear. Germline lookup yields CDR1 SGHTA and CDR2 FQGNSA. The length of the CDR3 is 13 residues. V was clipped by 2 bases and J by 4 bases, with 8 bases between them.

At least ten counts were recorded for this clonotype. The genes are TRBV29-1 and TRBJ2-5, with a weak D call TRBD1 (6 bases). The CDR3 consists of 11 residues. Trimming took off 8 bases at V and 2 bases at J, with 9 bases between the two ends. In germline, CDR1 is SQVTM, CDR2 ANQGSEA. The CDR3 spells CSLGAQETQYF. DNA for the CDR3: TGCAGCCTGGGGGCACAAGAGACCCAGTACTTC.

This clonotype turned up a few times. The V gene is TRBV10-3, the J gene TRBJ1-1; 10 nucleotides match TRBD1. Germline CDR1 reads ENHRY; CDR2 reads SYGVKD. The CDR3 spans 14 residues. V gave up 6 bases and J gave up 5 bases; unmatched junction bases: 6. CDR3 sequence: CAIRATGGKTEAFF. CDR3 DNA sequence: TGTGCCATCAGAGCGACAGGGGGCAAAACTGAAGCTTTCTTT.